The subject of this entry is one T cell receptor (beta chain). These data belong to a study of blood T cell repertoires in COVID-19. Turning to the study itself: Donors in the United States, Italy and Spain gave samples during acute or convalescent COVID-19. The cDNA or gDNA used as material had been derived from T cells, B-cell-depleted T cells, or PBMCs.

Original processing methods: The authors estimated nucleated cell counts from reference gene primer amplification. The protocol was immunoSEQ multiplex PCR, while the TCRdb copy is restricted to in-frame clones and leaves out a portion. The V and J calls and the clone size are those of that table, but D and trimming were determined from the DNA. The sample includes about 120,000 clones, about 89% of them seen just once. Followed longitudinally, the Seattle patients had been enrolled during active infection. This CDR3 spans 14 amino acids. The germline V and J ends were trimmed by 5 bases and 8 bases, with 18 bases remaining between them. Germline CDR1 and CDR2: MNHEY and SMNVEV (reference sequence).

The sample was peripheral blood. The origin of this receptor is a woman aged 70-85 years with COVID-19, enrolled during active disease. The chain employs TRBV27 and TRBJ1-1; no reliable D call. The CDR3: CASSRLPGGGEAFF. The DNA for the CDR3 is TGTGCCAGCAGTCGATTGCCTGGAGGTGGAGAAGCTTTCTTT.